This T cell receptor beta chain was retrieved from a study of control samples from healthy donors and cancer patients. Only in-frame clones appear in the TCRdb table, and some are missing; sequencing was by immunoSEQ multiplex PCR. This table has about 230,000 clones, almost 85% appearing once. The CDR3 covers 15 residues. Trimming removed 0 bases from V and 5 bases from J; junction bases left unmatched: 3. Per the germline V gene, CDR1 is MNHEY and CDR2 is SVGAGI. Sequenced: PBMCs. The clonotype comes from a woman aged 60 to 75 with lung cancer. The chain links TRBV6-5 to TRBJ1-1, with TRBD1 matching 10 bases. The CDR3 loop is CASSYSGQGFTEAFF. In DNA, the CDR3 is TGTGCCAGCAGTTACTCGGGACAGGGGTTTACTGAAGCTTTCTTT.